The present T cell receptor (beta chain) was sequenced within a study of T cell responses to AZD1222 COVID-19 vaccine. Data came from immunoSEQ multiplex PCR; TCRdb stores just in-frame clones and leaves some out. The table lists approximately 210,000 clones, approximately 94% of them singletons. The V end was cut by 0 bases, the J end by 6 bases, with 20 bases between. The CDR3 consists of 17 residues. Germline assignment: CDR1 SGHAT and CDR2 FQNNGV. The TCR was taken from an adult who received the MenACWY meningococcal vaccine as a control. The rearrangement joins TRBV11-2 to TRBJ2-5; D assignment may be TRBD1 or TRBD2 (5 bases each). This sample comprised peripheral blood, obtained 28 days after the second dose of the MenACWY control vaccine. CDR3 amino acids: CASSLDTRDPRGKTQYF. As DNA, the CDR3 is TGTGCCAGCAGCTTAGACACCCGGGACCCCAGAGGGAAGACCCAGTACTTC.